Each of the 10 T cell receptor beta chains below was sequenced from the same sample in a study of memory CD4+ T cells and cytomegalovirus serostatus. Single viable CD3+CD4+CD8-CD45RO+ cells were sorted as the memory CD4+ T cells. Assay: immunoSEQ multiplex PCR; the TCRdb copy retains only in-frame clones and omits some. The sample has approximately 46,000 clones, under 85% seen once. The sequenced sample consisted of memory CD4+ T cells from blood. The receptor set was obtained from an adult in good health and CMV-seronegative.

V and J are TRBV7-2 and TRBJ1-1; the D is unclear. The CDR3 runs 15 residues. CDR1 SGHTA and CDR2 FQGNSA come from the germline V gene. V was cut by 1 base and J by 5 bases, with 14 bases left in between. CDR3 amino acids: CASSLGSERQTEAFF. CDR3 nucleotide sequence: TGTGCCAGCAGCTTAGGATCAGAACGGCAAACTGAAGCTTTCTTT.

This chain links TRBV5-4 with TRBJ2-5, with 11 bases identical to TRBD2. The germline CDR1 and CDR2 sequences are SGHNT and YYREEE (reference sequence). The ends lost 1 base at V and 4 bases at J; junction bases unmatched: 3. The CDR3 is 15 residues long. For the CDR3, the DNA is TGTGCCAGCAGCTTGCTTCTAGCGGGGGGAGAGACCCAGTACTTC. This encodes CASSLLLAGGETQYF.

The CDR3 coding sequence is TGCGCCAGCAGCCTGGGGGGAGGTACCACTAATGAAAAACTGTTTTTT. This encodes CASSLGGGTTNEKLFF. The V gene is TRBV5-1, the J gene TRBJ1-4, with TRBD1 as a possible D gene (5 bases). Germline CDR1 reads SGHRS; CDR2 reads YFSETQ. The V and J ends lost 4 bases and 2 bases respectively, with 15 bases between them. The CDR3 is made up of 16 amino acids.

CDR3 DNA sequence: TGTGCCAGCAGCCTAGCGGGGCTACGAGGCGGGGAGCTGTTTTTT. Translating gives CASSLAGLRGGELFF. The chain links TRBV14 to TRBJ2-2; TRBD2 agrees at 8 bases. Trimming at V came to 4 bases and at J to 7 bases, leaving 8 bases not matched to a gene. Per the germline V gene, CDR1 is SGHDN and CDR2 is FVKESK. CDR3 size: 15 residues. Using reference TRBV14 and TRBJ2-2 for the parts outside the CDR3, the full variable domain is EAGVTQFPSHSVIEKGQTVTLRCDPISGHDNLYWYRRVMGKEIKFLLHFVKESKQDESGMPNNRFLAERTGGTYSTLKVQPAELEDSGVYFCASSLAGLRGGELFFGEGSRLTVL.

The CDR3 is CASSLGQGHSYGYTF. DNA for the CDR3: TGTGCCAGCAGCTTGGGACAGGGCCATAGCTATGGCTACACCTTC. The chain employs TRBV5-6 and TRBJ1-2, with 7 bases that match TRBD1. This CDR3 has 15 residues. Germline V gene sequence: CDR1 SGHDT, CDR2 YYEEEE. V lost 0 bases, J lost 4 bases, and 6 bases stayed unmatched.

This chain links TRBV5-1 with TRBJ1-6; 11 nucleotides match TRBD1. Germline CDR1 reads SGHRS; CDR2 reads YFSETQ. With 4 bases clipped from V and 7 bases from J, the junction kept 4 bases outside the gene matches. The CDR3 is 15 residues long. The chain's CDR3 is CASSPGQGANSPLHF. CDR3 nucleotides: TGCGCCAGCAGCCCCGGACAGGGGGCCAATTCACCCCTCCACTTT.

The chain links TRBV29-1 to TRBJ2-2, with TRBD1 as a possible D gene (6 bases). Germline CDR1 is SQVTM and CDR2 is ANQGSEA. The CDR3 is 14 residues long. V was pared by 7 bases and J by 0 bases, with 12 bases between. Here the CDR3 reads CSASGTTNTGELFF. CDR3 DNA: TGCAGCGCTTCCGGGACAACGAACACCGGGGAGCTGTTTTTT.

This chain connects TRBV4-3 to TRBJ2-7, with TRBD1 as a possible D gene (6 bases). The CDR3 runs to 14 residues. V shed 1 base and J shed 5 bases, with 12 bases lying between them. Germline V CDR1 and CDR2: LGHNA, YSLEER. As DNA, the CDR3 is TGCGCCAGCAGCCAAGGAACGTCAGGGGACGAGCAGTACTTC. Residues: CASSQGTSGDEQYF.

The sample holds a few counts of this clone. This chain's CDR3 is CASSLLGHTEAFF. Written as DNA, the CDR3 is TGTGCCAGCAGTTTATTGGGACACACTGAAGCTTTCTTT. V is TRBV27 and J is TRBJ1-1, with D perhaps matching TRBD1 (5 bases). CDR1 is MNHEY and CDR2 is SMNVEV in the germline V gene (reference sequence). This CDR3 comprises 13 residues. V was clipped by 1 base and J by 3 bases, with 6 bases between them.

In this sample, this clone turned up once. This sequence joins TRBV4-3 and TRBJ1-1; no reliable D call. Germline V gene lookup returns CDR1 LGHNA and CDR2 YSLEER. The CDR3 runs 14 residues. V was trimmed by 0 bases and J by 0 bases, leaving 5 bases between them. DNA of the CDR3: TGCGCCAGCAGCCAAGATATACTGAACACTGAAGCTTTCTTT. Translating gives CASSQDILNTEAFF.